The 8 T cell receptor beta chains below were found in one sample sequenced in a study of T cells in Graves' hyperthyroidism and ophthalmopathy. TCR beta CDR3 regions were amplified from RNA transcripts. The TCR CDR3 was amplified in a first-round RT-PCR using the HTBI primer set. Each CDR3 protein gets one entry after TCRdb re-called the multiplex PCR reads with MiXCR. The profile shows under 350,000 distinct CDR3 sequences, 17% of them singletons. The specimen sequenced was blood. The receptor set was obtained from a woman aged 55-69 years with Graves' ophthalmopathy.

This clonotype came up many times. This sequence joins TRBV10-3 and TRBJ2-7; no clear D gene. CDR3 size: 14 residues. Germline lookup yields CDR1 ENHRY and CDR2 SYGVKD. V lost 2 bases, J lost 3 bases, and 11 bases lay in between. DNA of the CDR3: TGTGCCATCAGTGAGGGTGGCGCCGTCTACGAGCAGTACTTC. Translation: CAISEGGAVYEQYF.

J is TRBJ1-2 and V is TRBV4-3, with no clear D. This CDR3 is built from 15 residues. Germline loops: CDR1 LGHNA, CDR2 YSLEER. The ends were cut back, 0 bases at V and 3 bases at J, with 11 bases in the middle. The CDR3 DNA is TGCGCCAGCAGCCAAGATAACAGCCCCTACTATGGCTACACCTTC. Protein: CASSQDNSPYYGYTF.

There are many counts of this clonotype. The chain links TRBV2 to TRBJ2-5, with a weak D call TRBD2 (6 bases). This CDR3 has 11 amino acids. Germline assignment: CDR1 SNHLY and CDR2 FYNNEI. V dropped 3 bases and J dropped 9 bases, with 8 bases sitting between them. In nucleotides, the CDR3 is TGTGCCAGCAGTGACAGGAGGGCCCAGTACTTC. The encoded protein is CASSDRRAQYF.

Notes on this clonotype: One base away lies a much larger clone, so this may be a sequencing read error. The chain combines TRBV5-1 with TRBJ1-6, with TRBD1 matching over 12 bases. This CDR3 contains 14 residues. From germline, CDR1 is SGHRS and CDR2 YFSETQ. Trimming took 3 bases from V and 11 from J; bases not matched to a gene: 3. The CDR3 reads CASSSGQGAPPLHF. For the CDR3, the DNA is TGCGCCAGCAGCTCGGGACAGGGGGCTCCACCCCTCCACTTT.

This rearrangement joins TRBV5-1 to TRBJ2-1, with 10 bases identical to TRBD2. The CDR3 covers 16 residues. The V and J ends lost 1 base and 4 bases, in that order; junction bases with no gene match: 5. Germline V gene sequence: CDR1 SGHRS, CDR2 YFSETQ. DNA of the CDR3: TGCGCCAGCAGCTTGTTTACTAGCGGGACTTACAATGAGCAGTTCTTC. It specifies CASSLFTSGTYNEQFF.

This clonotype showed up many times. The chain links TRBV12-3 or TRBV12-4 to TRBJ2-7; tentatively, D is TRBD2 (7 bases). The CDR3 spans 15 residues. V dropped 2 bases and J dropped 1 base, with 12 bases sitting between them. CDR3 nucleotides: TGTGCCAGCAGTTTAAGGGGGAGGGGTTCCTACGAGCAGTACTTC. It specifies CASSLRGRGSYEQYF.

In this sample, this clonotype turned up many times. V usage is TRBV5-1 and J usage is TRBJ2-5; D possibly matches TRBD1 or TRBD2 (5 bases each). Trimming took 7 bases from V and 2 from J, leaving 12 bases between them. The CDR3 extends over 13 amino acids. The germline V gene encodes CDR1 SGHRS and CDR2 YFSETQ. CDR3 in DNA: TGCGCCAGCGGTCCGGGACCTCAAGAGACCCAGTACTTC. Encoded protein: CASGPGPQETQYF.

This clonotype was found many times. The CDR3 region has the DNA TGTGCCAGCAGTTCGATCGGAACTAGCGGGGGTGAGCAGTTCTTC. Residues: CASSSIGTSGGEQFF. V gene TRBV28 combines with J gene TRBJ2-1, with 11 bases fitting TRBD2. The CDR3 is 15 amino acids. CDR1 and CDR2 (germline): MDHEN, SYDVKM. V trimming: 4 bases; J trimming: 9 bases; junction bases outside the gene matches: 8.